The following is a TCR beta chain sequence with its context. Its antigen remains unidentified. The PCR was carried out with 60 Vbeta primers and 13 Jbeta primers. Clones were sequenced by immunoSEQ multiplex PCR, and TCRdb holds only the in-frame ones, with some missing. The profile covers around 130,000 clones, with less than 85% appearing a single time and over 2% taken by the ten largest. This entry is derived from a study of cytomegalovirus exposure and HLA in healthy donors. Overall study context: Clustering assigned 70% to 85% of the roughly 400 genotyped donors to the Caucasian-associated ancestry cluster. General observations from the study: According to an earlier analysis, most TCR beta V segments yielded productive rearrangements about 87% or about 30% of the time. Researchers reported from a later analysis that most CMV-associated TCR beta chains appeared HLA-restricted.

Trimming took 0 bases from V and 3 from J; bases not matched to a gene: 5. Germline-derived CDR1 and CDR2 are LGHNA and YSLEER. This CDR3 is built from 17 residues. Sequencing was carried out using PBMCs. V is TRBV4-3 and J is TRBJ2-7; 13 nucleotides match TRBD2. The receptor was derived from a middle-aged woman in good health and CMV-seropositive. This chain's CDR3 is CASSQDIRTSGSYEQYF. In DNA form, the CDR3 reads TGCGCCAGCAGCCAAGATATCAGGACTAGCGGGAGCTACGAGCAGTACTTC.